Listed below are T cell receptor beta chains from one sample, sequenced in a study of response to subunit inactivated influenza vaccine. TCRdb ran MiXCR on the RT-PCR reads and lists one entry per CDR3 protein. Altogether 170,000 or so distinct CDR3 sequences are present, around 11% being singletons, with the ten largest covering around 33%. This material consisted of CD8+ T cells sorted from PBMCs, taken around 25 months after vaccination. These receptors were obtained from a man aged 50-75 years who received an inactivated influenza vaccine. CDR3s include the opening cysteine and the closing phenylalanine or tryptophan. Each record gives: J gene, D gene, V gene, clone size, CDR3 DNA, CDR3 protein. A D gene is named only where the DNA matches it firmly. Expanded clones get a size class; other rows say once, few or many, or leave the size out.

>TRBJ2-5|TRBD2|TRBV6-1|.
TGTGCCAGCAGTAAGAGCGGGGGTGACCAAGAGACCCAGTACTTC
CASSKSGGDQETQYF
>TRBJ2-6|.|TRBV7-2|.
TGTGCCAGCAGCTTAGGGAGGGCTGGGGCCAACGTCCTGACTTTC
CASSLGRAGANVLTF
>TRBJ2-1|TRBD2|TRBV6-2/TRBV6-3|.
TGTGCCAGCGTACAACCGCCCCCGACTAGCGGGGGGGCTTTAAACCACAATGAGCAGTTCTTC
CASVQPPPTSGGALNHNEQFF
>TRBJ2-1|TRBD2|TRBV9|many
TGTGCCAGCAGCGCCCGGACTAGCGGGAGGTCAAATGAGCAGTTCTTC
CASSARTSGRSNEQFF
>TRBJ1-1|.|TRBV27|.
TGTGCCAGCAGTTTATCCGTCGTTGCTGGCACTGAAGCTTTCTTT
CASSLSVVAGTEAFF
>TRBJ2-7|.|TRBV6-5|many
TGTGCCAGCAGTTACTCCGGGACTGGGGAGCAGTACTTC
CASSYSGTGEQYF
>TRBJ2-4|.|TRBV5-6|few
TGTGCCAGCAGCCCCGGTGGAATAGCCAAAAACATTCAGTACTTC
CASSPGGIAKNIQYF
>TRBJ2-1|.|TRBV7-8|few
TGTGCCAGCAGCACGACCAGGGTGGATGAGCAGTTCTTC
CASSTTRVDEQFF
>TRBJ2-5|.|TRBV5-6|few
TGTGCCAGCAGCTTGGGGCAGATGGTGAAGACCCAGTACTTC
CASSLGQMVKTQYF
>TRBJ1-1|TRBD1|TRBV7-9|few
TGTGCCAGCAGCTGGGACAGGGGGCCCACTGAAGCTTTCTTT
CASSWDRGPTEAFF
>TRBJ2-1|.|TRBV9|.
TGTGCCAGCAAGCAAGGTCCAGAGTACAATGAGCAGTTCTTC
CASKQGPEYNEQFF
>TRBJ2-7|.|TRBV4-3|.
TGCTCCAGCAGCCAATATCTAGAAACCTACGAGCAGTACTTC
CSSSQYLETYEQYF
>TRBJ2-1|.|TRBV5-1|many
TGCGCCAGCAGCCAATACACCGCCGGTGGAGAGCAGTTCTTC
CASSQYTAGGEQFF
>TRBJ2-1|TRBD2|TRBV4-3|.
TGCGCCAGCAGTCGGACTAGCGGTCTCTACAATGAGCAGTTCTTC
CASSRTSGLYNEQFF
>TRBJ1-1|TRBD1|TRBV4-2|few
TGTGCCAGCAGCCAGTCCGGGACAGGGGGCACTGAAGCTTTCTTT
CASSQSGTGGTEAFF
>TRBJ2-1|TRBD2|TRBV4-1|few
TGCGCCAGCAGCCACGGCCTAGGGGGACTAGCGGGAAGAAGCTCCTACAATGAGCAGTTCTTC
CASSHGLGGLAGRSSYNEQFF
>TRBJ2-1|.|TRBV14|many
TGTGCCAGCAGCCTCATTGGACTGAGCTCCTACAATGAGCAGTTCTTC
CASSLIGLSSYNEQFF
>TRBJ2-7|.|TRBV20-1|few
TGCAGTGCGAAGACAGGTTTCTCCTACGAGCAGTACTTC
CSAKTGFSYEQYF
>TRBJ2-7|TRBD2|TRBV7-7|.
TGTGCTAGCAGCCTTGGGGACTACGGGGCCTCCGAGCAGTACTTC
CASSLGDYGASEQYF
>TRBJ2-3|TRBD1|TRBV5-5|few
TGTGCCAGCAGCTTGGCAGGGACAGGGGGGAATACGCAGTATTTT
CASSLAGTGGNTQYF
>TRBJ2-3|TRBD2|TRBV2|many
TGTGCCAGCAATGGACTAGCGGGATCCACAGATACGCAGTATTTT
CASNGLAGSTDTQYF
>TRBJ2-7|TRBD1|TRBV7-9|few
TGTGCCAGCAGCTTGACAGGGAATATGCAGCAGTACTTC
CASSLTGNMQQYF
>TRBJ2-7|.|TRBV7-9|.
TGTGCCAGCAGCTTAGTGGTGATGGGCCTCATGGCCGAGCAGTACTTC
CASSLVVMGLMAEQYF
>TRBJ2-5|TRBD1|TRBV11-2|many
TGTGCCAGCAGCCTCAGGGGGCGAGAGACCCAGTACTTC
CASSLRGRETQYF
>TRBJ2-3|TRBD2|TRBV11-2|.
TGTGCCAGCAGCCTCCTAGCGGGAGGGCCGGTAGATACGCAGTATTTT
CASSLLAGGPVDTQYF
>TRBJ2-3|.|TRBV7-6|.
TGTGCCAGCAGCTTACCCCCCGGGGGCACAGATACGCAGTATTTT
CASSLPPGGTDTQYF
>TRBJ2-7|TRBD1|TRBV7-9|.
TGTGCCAGCAGCTCCCTGACAGGGGGCTCCTACGAGCAGTACTTC
CASSSLTGGSYEQYF
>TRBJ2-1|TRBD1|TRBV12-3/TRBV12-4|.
TGTGCCAGCAGTTCCCAGGGACAGGGACCCTACAATGAGCAGTTCTTC
CASSSQGQGPYNEQFF
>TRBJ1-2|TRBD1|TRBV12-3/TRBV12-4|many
TGTGCCAGCAGTCCAGGGGGAGGGGGCTATGGCTACACCTTC
CASSPGGGGYGYTF
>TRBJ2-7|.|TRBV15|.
TGTGCCACCAGCTCTCCCTGGGGGGACGAGCAGTACTTC
CATSSPWGDEQYF
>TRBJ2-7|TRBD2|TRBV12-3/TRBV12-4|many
TGTGCCAGCAGTCCCGGGGGGTTCGAGCAGTACTTC
CASSPGGFEQYF
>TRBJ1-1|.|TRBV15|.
TGTGCCACCAGCTTTCAGGCGACTGAAGCTTTCTTT
CATSFQATEAFF
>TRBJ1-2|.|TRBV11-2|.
TGTGCCAGCAGCTTATTGGCCTACCTTCCTCCCCCTAATGGCTACACCTTC
CASSLLAYLPPPNGYTF
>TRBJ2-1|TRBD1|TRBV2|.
TGTGCCAGCAGGGCCCTGACAGGGTATCCGGCACCGAATAGTTTCAATGAGCAGTTCTTC
CASRALTGYPAPNSFNEQFF
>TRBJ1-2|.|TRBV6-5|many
TGTGCCAGCAGTTACTCGCGCGTGGGGGGCTATGGCTACACCTTC
CASSYSRVGGYGYTF
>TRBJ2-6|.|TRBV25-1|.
TGTGCCAGCAGTCGATCCCCGGGCGGTGGGGCCAACGTCCTGACTTTC
CASSRSPGGGANVLTF
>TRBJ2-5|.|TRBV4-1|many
TGCGCCAGCAGACCAGGGACCCATTCCCAAGAGACCCAGTACTTC
CASRPGTHSQETQYF
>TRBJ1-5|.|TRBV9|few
TGTGCCAGCAGCGTAGGGGGCGGTCAGCCCCAGCATTTT
CASSVGGGQPQHF
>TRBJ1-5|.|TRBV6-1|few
TGTGCCAGCAGTGAAGCGGGATTCGGACGCCTGACGCGGCCCCAGCATTTT
CASSEAGFGRLTRPQHF
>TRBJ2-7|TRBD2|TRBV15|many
TGTGCCACCAGCAGAGACCCTCGTAGCGGGGGTTCCTACGAGCAGTACTTC
CATSRDPRSGGSYEQYF
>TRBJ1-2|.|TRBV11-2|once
TGTGCCAGCAGCTCTAGAGGACCCATGGAGGGCTACATCTTC
CASSSRGPMEGYIF
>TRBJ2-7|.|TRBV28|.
TGTGCCAGCAGTTTGACTAGAAGGTACGAGCAGTACTTC
CASSLTRRYEQYF
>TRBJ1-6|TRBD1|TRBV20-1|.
TGCAGTGCCCCGACAGGGTCCCTTTCACCCCTCCACTTT
CSAPTGSLSPLHF
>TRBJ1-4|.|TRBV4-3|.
TGCGCCAGCAGCCAAGATACGGGGGTAAATGAAAAACTGTTTTTT
CASSQDTGVNEKLFF
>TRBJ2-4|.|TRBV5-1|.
TGCGCCAGCAGCTTGGCAGCTAAAAACATTCAGTACTTC
CASSLAAKNIQYF
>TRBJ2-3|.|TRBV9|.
TGTGCCAGCACCAGTAGGGAGTCAGATACGCAGTATTTT
CASTSRESDTQYF
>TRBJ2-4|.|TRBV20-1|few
TGCAGTGCCCCTCCCCTGGACTTGGGGTCGTTGAACATTCAGTACTTC
CSAPPLDLGSLNIQYF
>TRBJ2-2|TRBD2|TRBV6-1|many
TGTGCCAGCAGTCCGACTAGCGGGGGGACCGGGGAGCTGTTTTTT
CASSPTSGGTGELFF
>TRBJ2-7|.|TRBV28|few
TGTGCCAGCAGTTTAAGGGGGGTGGGGGTGTACGAGCAGTACTTC
CASSLRGVGVYEQYF
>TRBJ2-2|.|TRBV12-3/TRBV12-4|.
TGTGCCAGCGCTCAGACCGGGGGACCCGGGGAGCTGTTTTTT
CASAQTGGPGELFF
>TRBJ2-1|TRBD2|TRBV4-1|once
TGCGCCAGCATCGCAACTAGCGGGGGGCACAATGAGCAGTTCTTC
CASIATSGGHNEQFF
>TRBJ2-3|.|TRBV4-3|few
TGCGCCAGCAGCCAAGGTGACCTGACCCTGGATACGCAGTATTTT
CASSQGDLTLDTQYF
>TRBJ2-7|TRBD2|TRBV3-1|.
TGTGCCAGCAGCCAAGCGCGGGGGGGCTACGAGCAGTACTTC
CASSQARGGYEQYF
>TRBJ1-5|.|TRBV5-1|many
TGCGCCAGCAGCTTAGGGCCTTCCGCGCACACTTATAGCAATCAGCCCCAGCATTTT
CASSLGPSAHTYSNQPQHF
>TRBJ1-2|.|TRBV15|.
TGTGCCACCAGCAGAGATCTGGCTAAACCTAACTATGGCTACACCTTC
CATSRDLAKPNYGYTF
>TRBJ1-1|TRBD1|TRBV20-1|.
TGCAGTGCTGACAGGGGAGGGGACACTGAAGCTTTCTTT
CSADRGGDTEAFF
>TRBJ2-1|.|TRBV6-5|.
TGTGCCAGCAGTTACTCAGGGTACAATGAGCAGTTCTTC
CASSYSGYNEQFF
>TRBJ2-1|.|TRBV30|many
TGTGCCTGCCGGGACGGGAACTACAATGAGCAGTTCTTC
CACRDGNYNEQFF
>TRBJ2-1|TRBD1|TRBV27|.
TGTGCCAGCCGGACAGGGGAGTTCTTC
CASRTGEFF
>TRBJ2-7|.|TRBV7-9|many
TGTGCCAGCGGGCCGGGGGCCTCCTACGAGCAGTACTTC
CASGPGASYEQYF